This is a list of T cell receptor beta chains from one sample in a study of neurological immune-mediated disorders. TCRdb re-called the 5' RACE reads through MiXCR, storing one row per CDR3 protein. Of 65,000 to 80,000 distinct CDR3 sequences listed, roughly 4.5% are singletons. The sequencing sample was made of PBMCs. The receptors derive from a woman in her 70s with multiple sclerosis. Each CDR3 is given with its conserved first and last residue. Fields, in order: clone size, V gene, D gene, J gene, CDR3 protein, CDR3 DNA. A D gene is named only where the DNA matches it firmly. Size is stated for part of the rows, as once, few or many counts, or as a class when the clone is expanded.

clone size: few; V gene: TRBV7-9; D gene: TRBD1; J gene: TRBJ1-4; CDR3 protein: CASSPRTDRARGNEKLFF; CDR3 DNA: TGTGCCAGCAGCCCGCGTACAGACAGGGCGCGGGGTAATGAAAAACTGTTTTTT
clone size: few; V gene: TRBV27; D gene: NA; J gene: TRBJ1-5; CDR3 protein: CASSSSSNQPQNF; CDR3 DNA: TGTGCCAGCAGTTCGAGTTCCAATCAGCCCCAGAATTTT
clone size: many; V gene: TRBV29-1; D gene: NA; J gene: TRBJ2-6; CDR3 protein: CSVVFFSGANVLTF; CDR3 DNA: TGCAGCGTTGTTTTTTTCTCTGGGGCCAACGTCCTGACTTTC
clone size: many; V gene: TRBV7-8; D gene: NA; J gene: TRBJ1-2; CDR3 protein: CASSSTRGSVGYTF; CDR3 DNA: TGTGCCAGCAGCTCGACCAGGGGATCCGTTGGCTACACCTTC
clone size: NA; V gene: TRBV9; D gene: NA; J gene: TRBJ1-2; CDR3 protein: CASSGTDNYGYTF; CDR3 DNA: TGTGCCAGCAGCGGAACAGATAACTATGGCTACACCTTC
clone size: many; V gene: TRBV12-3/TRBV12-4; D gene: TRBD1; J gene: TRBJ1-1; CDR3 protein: CASRYDRGNTEAFF; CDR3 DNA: TGTGCCAGCAGATACGACAGGGGGAACACTGAAGCTTTCTTT
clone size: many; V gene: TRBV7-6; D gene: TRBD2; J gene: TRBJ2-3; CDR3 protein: CASSLYDRGLAGGKDTQYF; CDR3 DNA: TGTGCCAGCAGCTTATACGACAGGGGACTAGCGGGAGGTAAAGATACGCAGTATTTT
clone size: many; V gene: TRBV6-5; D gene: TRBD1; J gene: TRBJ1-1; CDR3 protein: CASSRGDRGNTEAFF; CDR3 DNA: TGTGCCAGCAGTCGCGGGGACAGGGGGAACACTGAAGCTTTCTTT
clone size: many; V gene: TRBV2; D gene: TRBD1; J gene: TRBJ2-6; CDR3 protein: CASRGQPLAGANVLTF; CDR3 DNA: TGTGCCAGCAGGGGACAGCCTCTAGCAGGGGCCAACGTCCTGACTTTC
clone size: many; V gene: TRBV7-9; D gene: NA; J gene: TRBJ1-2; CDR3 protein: CASSSAAGYTF; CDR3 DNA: TGTGCCAGCAGCTCCGCTGCGGGCTACACCTTC
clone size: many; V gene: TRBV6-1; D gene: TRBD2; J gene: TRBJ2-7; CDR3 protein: CASSPQTSGRSEEQYF; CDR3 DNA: TGTGCCAGCAGTCCGCAGACTAGCGGGAGATCTGAGGAGCAGTACTTC
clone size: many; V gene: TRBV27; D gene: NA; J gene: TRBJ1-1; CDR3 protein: CASSKTGFSAEAFF; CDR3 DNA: TGTGCCAGCAGTAAAACAGGGTTTAGCGCTGAAGCTTTCTTT
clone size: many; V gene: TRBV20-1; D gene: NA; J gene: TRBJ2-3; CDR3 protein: CSARDRPGTDTQYF; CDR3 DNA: TGCAGTGCTAGAGACCGACCAGGAACAGATACGCAGTATTTT